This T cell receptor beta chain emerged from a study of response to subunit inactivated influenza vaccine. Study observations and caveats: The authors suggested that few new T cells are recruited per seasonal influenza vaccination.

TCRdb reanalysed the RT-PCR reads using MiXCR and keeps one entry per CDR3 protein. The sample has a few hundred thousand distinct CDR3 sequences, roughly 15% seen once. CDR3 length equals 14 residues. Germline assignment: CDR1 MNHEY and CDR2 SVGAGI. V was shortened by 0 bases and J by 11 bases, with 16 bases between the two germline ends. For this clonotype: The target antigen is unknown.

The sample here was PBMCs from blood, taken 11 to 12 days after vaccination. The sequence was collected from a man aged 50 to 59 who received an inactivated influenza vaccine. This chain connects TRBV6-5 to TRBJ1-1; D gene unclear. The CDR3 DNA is TGTGCCAGCAGTTACTCGAACACCCAAAGGCTGGCTTTCTTT. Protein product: CASSYSNTQRLAFF.